These T cell receptor beta chains were read from a single sample in a study of CD8 T cells in Susac syndrome. TCRdb reprocessed the immunoSEQ multiplex PCR reads via MiXCR and lists one record per CDR3 protein. The table records about 300,000 distinct CDR3 sequences, roughly 85% of them present only once. Sample: CD8+ T cells from PBMCs. The receptors derive from a human donor with multiple sclerosis. The CDR3 runs from the conserved cysteine through the conserved F or W. The D gene is left open where the match is weak. Rows may omit the clone size; those that give it use once, few, many or a size class.

size	D	J	V	CDR3	DNA
.	.	TRBJ1-2	TRBV27	CASSFGDSGAYGYTF	TGTGCCAGCAGTTTCGGGGACTCAGGCGCCTATGGCTACACCTTC
.	.	TRBJ1-1	TRBV20-1	CSATDVEAFF	TGCAGTGCAACCGACGTTGAAGCTTTCTTT
.	TRBD2	TRBJ2-1	TRBV27	CASSLLGLAVNEQFF	TGTGCCAGCAGTTTATTGGGACTAGCGGTAAATGAGCAGTTCTTC
.	.	TRBJ2-1	TRBV6-5	CASSPRAGEYNEQFF	TGTGCCAGCAGCCCAAGGGCAGGCGAGTACAATGAGCAGTTCTTC
.	.	TRBJ2-7	TRBV27	CTSRDGSYEQYF	TGTACCAGCCGGGACGGATCCTACGAGCAGTACTTC
.	TRBD2	TRBJ2-3	TRBV3-1	CASSQGLAGSRLDTQYF	TGTGCCAGCAGCCAGGGACTAGCGGGAAGTCGGCTAGATACGCAGTATTTT
.	TRBD1	TRBJ1-1	TRBV24-1	CATRGTGIEAFF	TGTGCCACCAGAGGGACAGGGATTGAAGCTTTCTTT
.	.	TRBJ2-7	TRBV11-2	CASSPAVVDYEQYF	TGTGCCAGCAGCCCGGCCGTTGTCGACTACGAGCAGTACTTC
.	TRBD2	TRBJ2-1	TRBV9	CASSVEAGVSGEQFF	TGTGCCAGCAGCGTAGAAGCGGGAGTATCCGGTGAGCAGTTCTTC
.	.	TRBJ2-3	TRBV6-2/TRBV6-3	CASGIGAGGAGEYDTQYF	TGTGCCAGCGGTATAGGGGCAGGGGGCGCGGGAGAGTATGATACGCAGTATTTT
.	TRBD2	TRBJ2-2	TRBV24-1	CATSDLSGSAPNLFTGELFF	TGTGCCACCAGTGATTTGAGCGGGAGCGCTCCAAACCTATTCACCGGGGAGCTGTTTTTT
few	.	TRBJ1-5	TRBV27	CASSFTGNQPQHF	TGTGCCAGCAGTTTTACAGGCAATCAGCCCCAGCATTTT
.	.	TRBJ2-7	TRBV3-1	CASSRDLQYEQYF	TGTGCCAGCAGCCGGGATCTCCAATACGAGCAGTACTTC
.	TRBD2	TRBJ2-5	TRBV29-1	CSVDGWLAGTETQYF	TGCAGCGTTGATGGATGGCTAGCGGGAACCGAGACCCAGTACTTC
once	TRBD2	TRBJ2-7	TRBV27	CASSLGGFHEQYF	TGTGCCAGCAGCTTGGGGGGGTTTCACGAGCAGTACTTC
.	.	TRBJ2-5	TRBV7-9	CASSSNVGPSQETQYF	TGTGCCAGCAGCTCAAACGTGGGGCCAAGTCAAGAGACCCAGTACTTC
.	TRBD2	TRBJ2-1	TRBV6-1	CASSYSAGGLNEQFF	TGTGCCAGCAGTTATTCGGCGGGAGGGCTGAATGAGCAGTTCTTC
.	.	TRBJ1-2	TRBV5-6	CASSNRGDSIYGYTF	TGTGCCAGCAGCAATCGGGGGGACTCTATCTATGGCTACACCTTC
few	TRBD1	TRBJ2-7	TRBV4-2	CASSQDGTASYEQYF	TGTGCCAGCAGCCAAGACGGGACAGCTTCCTACGAGCAGTACTTC
.	TRBD1	TRBJ1-5	TRBV15	CATGGRQGGNQPQHF	TGTGCCACCGGGGGGAGACAGGGAGGGAATCAGCCCCAGCATTTT
.	TRBD2	TRBJ2-5	TRBV13	CASSLGGAGDGRETQYF	TGTGCCAGCAGCTTAGGGGGAGCGGGAGATGGGAGAGAGACCCAGTACTTC
few	TRBD2	TRBJ2-1	TRBV19	CASSLTGGVNEQFF	TGTGCCAGTAGTCTTACGGGGGGGGTCAATGAGCAGTTCTTC
once	TRBD1	TRBJ2-7	TRBV28	CASRATGENYEQYF	TGTGCCAGCAGAGCAACAGGGGAGAACTACGAGCAGTACTTC
once	TRBD1	TRBJ1-5	TRBV7-9	CASSLDFPGQGHQPQHF	TGTGCCAGCAGCTTAGATTTCCCGGGACAGGGCCATCAGCCCCAGCATTTT
.	TRBD1	TRBJ1-1	TRBV30	CAWSLGGPEAFF	TGTGCCTGGAGTTTAGGGGGCCCTGAAGCTTTCTTT
.	.	TRBJ2-1	TRBV6-4	CASSVDPILGPEQFF	TGTGCCAGCAGTGTAGATCCCATACTAGGGCCTGAGCAGTTCTTC
once	.	TRBJ2-7	TRBV11-3	CASSFGGSNEQYF	TGTGCCAGCAGCTTTGGGGGTAGCAACGAGCAGTACTTC
.	.	TRBJ2-1	TRBV28	CASSYELGYNEQFF	TGTGCCAGCAGTTATGAACTAGGATACAATGAGCAGTTCTTC
.	.	TRBJ2-2	TRBV6-6	CASEGLADTGELFF	TGTGCCAGCGAGGGCCTTGCGGACACCGGGGAGCTGTTTTTT
.	.	TRBJ1-1	TRBV6-2/TRBV6-3	CASSYVGGRTEAFF	TGTGCCAGCAGTTACGTGGGGGGCAGGACTGAAGCTTTCTTT
.	TRBD2	TRBJ2-1	TRBV12-3/TRBV12-4	CASSLTLLAGEINNEQFF	TGTGCCAGCAGTTTAACCCTCCTAGCGGGAGAGATTAACAATGAGCAGTTCTTC
.	.	TRBJ2-5	TRBV5-1	CASSLRGRPNQETQYF	TGCGCCAGCAGCCTCCGGGGACGGCCGAATCAAGAGACCCAGTACTTC